The source of this T cell receptor (beta chain) is a study of cytotoxic CD8 clonotypes in ibrutinib-treated CLL. As for the study in general: Of the patients, about a dozen were relapsed/refractory, 15 treatment-naive and under 18 IGHV unmutated. After median around 70 months, approximately 14 stayed in remission, about 12 progressed; responses some 25 partial, 2 complete. Study outcomes and limitations: Measured clonality at baseline was greater than in age-matched healthy donors and tracked with circulating CD8+ T-cell counts.

Remarks on this clone: Its antigen is still unknown.

Germline CDR1 and CDR2: MNHEY and SVGAGI. Trimming took 8 bases from V and 3 from J, leaving 14 bases between them. The CDR3 length is 13 residues. Investigators sought sequencing depths of between 1 in 200,000 and 1 in 1 million T cells. Sequencing was performed with immunoSEQ multiplex PCR; in TCRdb, only in-frame clones are kept and a portion is missing. Here the sample spans approximately 350,000 clones, 67% being singletons. Material: PBMCs, obtained after 36 months of ibrutinib treatment. This TCR was sampled from a human donor with chronic lymphocytic leukemia. The V call is TRBV6-5, the J call TRBJ2-7; D is unclear. The CDR3 coding sequence is TGTGCCAGCGCCCTAAACGGCTACTACGAGCAGTACTTC. Encoded protein: CASALNGYYEQYF.